The clone carrying this T cell receptor beta chain was counted at least ten times. Its antigen is as yet unknown. This entry is derived from a study of regulatory T cells in long-lasting Graves disease. Trimming removed 4 bases from V and 5 bases from J; junction bases left unmatched: 4. Germline V lookup: CDR1 LGHDT, CDR2 YNNKEL (reference sequence). CDR3 length equals 13 residues. Time point given: persistent/refractory GD, antithyroid drugs over 5 years with positive TRAb. Making the TCR library involved RNA that had been extracted from PBMCs. Study-level points and caveats: Among the persistent patients, 2,741 public clonotypes were shared, more than the approximately 1,000 shared among new patients.

Building of the TCR beta libraries involved iRepertoire HTBI primers and Arm-PCR of CDR3 regions. Study processing details: Taken together, the samples had around 60 TRBV and 14 TRBJ segments identified. MiXCR, run by TCRdb on the multiplex PCR reads, gives a single entry per CDR3 protein. TCRdb, not the authors, supplied the V and J calls. There are more than 300,000 distinct CDR3 sequences in the sample; around 20% occur only once, and 29% lies in the top ten. Sequences were derived from peripheral blood mononuclear cells (PBMCs), sampled when the disease was refractory, from a patient treated with antithyroid drugs. The rearrangement joins TRBV3-1 to TRBJ2-5, with 7 nucleotides matching TRBD2. The TCR was taken from a female donor with Graves disease. DNA for the CDR3: TGTGCCAGCAGCCTTTCCGGGAGGGAGACCCAGTACTTC. Its translation is CASSLSGRETQYF.